This T cell receptor beta chain is from a study of technical replicates of blood from a few donors. The CDR3 spans 12 residues. Trimming removed 3 bases from V and 6 bases from J, with 9 bases in between. The germline V gene encodes CDR1 KGHSH and CDR2 LQKENI. TCRdb keeps only in-frame clones here, not all; method: immunoSEQ multiplex PCR. The profile shows around 16,000 clones, around nine tenths of them singletons. The receptor was derived from a human donor in good health. Sequenced input: PBMCs. This rearrangement joins TRBV18 to TRBJ2-7; D is unresolved. CDR3 residues: CASSPSIPEQYF. DNA of the CDR3: TGTGCCAGCTCACCCAGTATTCCCGAGCAGTACTTC. Complete variable domain (other parts from reference TRBV18 and TRBJ2-7): NAGVMQNPRHLVRRRGQEARLRCSPMKGHSHVYWYRQLPEEGLKFMVYLQKENIIDESGMPKERFSAEFPKEGPSILRIQQVVRGDSAAYFCASSPSIPEQYFGPGTRLTVT.